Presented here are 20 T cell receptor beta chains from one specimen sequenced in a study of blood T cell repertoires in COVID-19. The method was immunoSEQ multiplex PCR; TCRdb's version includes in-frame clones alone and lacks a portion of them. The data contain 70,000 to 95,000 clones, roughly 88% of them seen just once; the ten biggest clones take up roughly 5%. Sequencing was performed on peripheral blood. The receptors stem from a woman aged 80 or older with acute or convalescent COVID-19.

CDR3 bases: TGTGCCAGCAGCATCCCCTATCGGAGTCAGCCCCAGCATTTT. Translation: CASSIPYRSQPQHF. The rearrangement uses TRBV21-1 and TRBJ1-5. TRBV21-1 is listed as a pseudogene. CDR3 length: 14 residues.

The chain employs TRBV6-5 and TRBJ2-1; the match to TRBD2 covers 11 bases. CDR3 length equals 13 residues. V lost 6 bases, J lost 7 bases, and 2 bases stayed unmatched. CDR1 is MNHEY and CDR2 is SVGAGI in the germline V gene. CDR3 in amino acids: CASRGLAVNEQFF. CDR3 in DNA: TGTGCCAGCAGGGGACTAGCGGTTAATGAGCAGTTCTTC.

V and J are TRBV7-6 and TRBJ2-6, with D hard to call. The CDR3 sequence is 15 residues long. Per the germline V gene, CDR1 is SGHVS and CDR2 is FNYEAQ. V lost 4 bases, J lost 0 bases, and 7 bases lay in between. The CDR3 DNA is TGTGCCAGCAGCTCCGTGAGCTCTGGGGCCAACGTCCTGACTTTC. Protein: CASSSVSSGANVLTF.

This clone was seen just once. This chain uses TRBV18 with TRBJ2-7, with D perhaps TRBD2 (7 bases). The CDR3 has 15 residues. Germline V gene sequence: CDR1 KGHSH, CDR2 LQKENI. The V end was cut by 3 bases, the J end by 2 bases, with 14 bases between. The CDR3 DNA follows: TGTGCCAGCTCACCCGGCAGAGGGGGGGCCTACGAGCAGTACTTC. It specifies CASSPGRGGAYEQYF.

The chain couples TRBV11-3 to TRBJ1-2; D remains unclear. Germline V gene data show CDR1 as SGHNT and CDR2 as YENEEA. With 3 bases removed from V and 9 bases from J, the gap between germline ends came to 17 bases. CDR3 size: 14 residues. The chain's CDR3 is CASSLGGDLGSYTF. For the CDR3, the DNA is TGTGCCAGCAGCTTGGGAGGAGACTTAGGAAGCTACACCTTC.

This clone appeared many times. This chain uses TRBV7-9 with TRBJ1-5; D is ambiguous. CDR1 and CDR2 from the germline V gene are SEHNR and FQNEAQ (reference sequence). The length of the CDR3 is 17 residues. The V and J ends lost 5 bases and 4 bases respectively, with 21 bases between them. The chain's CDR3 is CASSNDPQNRRNQPQHF. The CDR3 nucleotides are TGTGCCAGCAGCAATGACCCACAAAACAGACGAAATCAGCCCCAGCATTTT.

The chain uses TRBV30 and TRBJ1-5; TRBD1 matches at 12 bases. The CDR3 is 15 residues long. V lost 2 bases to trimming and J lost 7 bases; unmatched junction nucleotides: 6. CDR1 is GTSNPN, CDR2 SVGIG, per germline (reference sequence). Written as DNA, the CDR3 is TGTGCCTGGAGTCCGGGACAGGGGGCGAGGCAGCCCCAGCATTTT. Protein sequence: CAWSPGQGARQPQHF.

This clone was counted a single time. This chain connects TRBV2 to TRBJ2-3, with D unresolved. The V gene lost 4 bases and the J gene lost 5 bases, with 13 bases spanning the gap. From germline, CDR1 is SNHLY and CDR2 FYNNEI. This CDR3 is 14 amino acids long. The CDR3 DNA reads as TGTGCCAGCAGTGGCGTCGGCGGCGGAGATACGCAGTATTTT. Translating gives CASSGVGGGDTQYF.

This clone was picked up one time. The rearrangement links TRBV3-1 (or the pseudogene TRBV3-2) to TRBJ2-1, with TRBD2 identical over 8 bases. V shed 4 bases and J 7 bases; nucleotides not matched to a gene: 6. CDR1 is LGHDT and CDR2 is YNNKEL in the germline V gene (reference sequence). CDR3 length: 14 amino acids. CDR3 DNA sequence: TGTGCCAGCAGCCCCCAGACGGGAGGGAATGAGCAGTTCTTC. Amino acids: CASSPQTGGNEQFF.

CDR3 sequence reads: CASSVKGRGNTEAFF. CDR3 nucleotide sequence: TGTGCCAGTAGTGTTAAGGGCAGGGGGAACACTGAAGCTTTCTTT. This chain connects TRBV19 to TRBJ1-1; the D gene is possibly TRBD1 (6 bases). The germline V gene encodes CDR1 LNHDA and CDR2 SQIVND (reference sequence). Trimming stripped 5 bases from V and 1 base from J, with 14 bases between. This CDR3 comprises 15 residues.

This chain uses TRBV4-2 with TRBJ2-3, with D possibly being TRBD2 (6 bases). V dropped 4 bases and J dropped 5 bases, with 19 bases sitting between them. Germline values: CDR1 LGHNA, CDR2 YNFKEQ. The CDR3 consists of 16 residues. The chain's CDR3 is CASSLPEGGGRDTQYF. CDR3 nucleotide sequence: TGTGCCAGCAGCCTCCCAGAGGGAGGAGGGAGAGATACGCAGTATTTT.

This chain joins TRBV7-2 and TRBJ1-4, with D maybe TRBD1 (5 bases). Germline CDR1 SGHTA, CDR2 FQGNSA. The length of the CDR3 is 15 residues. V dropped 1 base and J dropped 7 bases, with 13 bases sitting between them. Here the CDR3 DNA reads TGTGCCAGCAGCTTAGACGGCAGGGAGGCTGAAAAACTGTTTTTT. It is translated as CASSLDGREAEKLFF.

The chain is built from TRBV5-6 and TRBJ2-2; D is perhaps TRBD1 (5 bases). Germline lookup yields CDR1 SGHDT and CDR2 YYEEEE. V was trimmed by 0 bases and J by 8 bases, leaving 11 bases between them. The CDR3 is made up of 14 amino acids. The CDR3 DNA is TGTGCCAGCAGCTTGGGCAGGGTGTCTGGGGAGCTGTTTTTT. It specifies CASSLGRVSGELFF. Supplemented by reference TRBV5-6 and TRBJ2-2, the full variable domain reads DAGVTQSPTHLIKTRGQQVTLRCSPKSGHDTVSWYQQALGQGPQFIFQYYEEEERQRGNFPDRFSGHQFPNYSSELNVNALLLGDSALYLCASSLGRVSGELFFGEGSRLTVL.

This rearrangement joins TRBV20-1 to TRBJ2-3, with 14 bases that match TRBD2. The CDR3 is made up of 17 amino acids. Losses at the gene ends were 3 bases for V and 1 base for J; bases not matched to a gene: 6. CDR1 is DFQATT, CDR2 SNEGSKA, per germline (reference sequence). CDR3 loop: CSASWTSGRRGTDTQYF. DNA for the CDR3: TGCAGTGCTAGTTGGACTAGCGGGAGGAGGGGCACAGATACGCAGTATTTT.

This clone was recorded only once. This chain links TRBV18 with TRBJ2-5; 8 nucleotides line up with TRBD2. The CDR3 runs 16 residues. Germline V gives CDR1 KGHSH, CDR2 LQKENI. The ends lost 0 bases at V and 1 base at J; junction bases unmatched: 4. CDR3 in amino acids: CASSPPSGGLQETQYF. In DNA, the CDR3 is TGTGCCAGCTCACCACCGAGCGGGGGCCTCCAAGAGACCCAGTACTTC.

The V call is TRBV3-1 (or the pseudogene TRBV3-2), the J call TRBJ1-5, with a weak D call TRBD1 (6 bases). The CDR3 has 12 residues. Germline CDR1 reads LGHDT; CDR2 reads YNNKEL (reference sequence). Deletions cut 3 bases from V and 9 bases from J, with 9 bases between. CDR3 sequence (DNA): TGTGCCAGCAGCCAGGGGGCGGGGCCCCAGCATTTT. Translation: CASSQGAGPQHF.

The CDR3 loop reads CASSVDTGWNTIYF. The CDR3 DNA reads as TGTGCCAGCAGCGTAGACACAGGTTGGAACACCATATATTTT. This sequence joins TRBV9 and TRBJ1-3, with D perhaps TRBD1 (5 bases). Trimming removed 0 bases at V and 7 bases at J, with 11 bases between. The germline CDR1 and CDR2 sequences are SGDLS and YYNGEE. The length of the CDR3 is 14 residues.

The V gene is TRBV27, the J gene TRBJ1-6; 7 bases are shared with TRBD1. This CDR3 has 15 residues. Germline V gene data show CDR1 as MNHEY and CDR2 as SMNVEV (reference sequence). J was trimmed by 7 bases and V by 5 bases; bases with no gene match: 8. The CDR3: CASSPRQGQNSPLHF. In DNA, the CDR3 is TGTGCCAGCAGTCCCAGACAGGGACAAAATTCACCCCTCCACTTT.

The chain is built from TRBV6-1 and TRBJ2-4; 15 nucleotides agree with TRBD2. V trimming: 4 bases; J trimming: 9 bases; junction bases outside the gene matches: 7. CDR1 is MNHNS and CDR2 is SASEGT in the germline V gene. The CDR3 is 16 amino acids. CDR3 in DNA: TGTGCCAGCAGTGCCGGACTAGCGGGAGGGCCGGGCATTCAGTACTTC. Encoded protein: CASSAGLAGGPGIQYF.

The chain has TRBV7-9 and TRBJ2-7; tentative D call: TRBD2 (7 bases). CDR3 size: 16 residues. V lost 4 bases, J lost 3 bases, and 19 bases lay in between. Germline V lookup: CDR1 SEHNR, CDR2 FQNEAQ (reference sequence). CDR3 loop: CASSSPGGRGFYEQYF. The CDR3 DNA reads TGTGCCAGCAGCTCTCCGGGAGGCAGGGGATTCTACGAGCAGTACTTC.